The rows below give T cell receptor beta chains drawn from one sample of a study of T-cell reconstitution after alpha-beta-depleted transplantation in children. TCRdb redid the calling of the PCR reads with MiXCR, one entry per CDR3 protein. The data show about a million distinct CDR3 sequences, under 30% seen once. The source was PBMCs, mostly from graft donor cells, collected 360 days after TCRalphabeta/CD19-depleted stem cell transplant. All receptors come from a boy under two years old who had a stem cell transplant for SCID, so the T cells may come from the graft donor. CDR3s include the opening cysteine and the closing phenylalanine or tryptophan. The D gene is left open where the match is weak. The size entry is marked missing in some rows and otherwise reads once, few, many or a size class.

D gene,J gene,clone size,V gene,CDR3 length,CDR3 DNA,CDR3 protein
TRBD2,TRBJ2-7,few,TRBV12-3/TRBV12-4,16,TGTGCCAGCAGTCGGGGGGGACTCTTGGTTGCCTACGAGCAGTACTTC,CASSRGGLLVAYEQYF
-,TRBJ1-5,few,TRBV7-8,14,TGTGCCACCACAACTGACGGAGGGGCCCAGCCCCAGCATTTT,CATTTDGGAQPQHF
-,TRBJ1-5,few,TRBV12-3/TRBV12-4,13,TGTGCCAGCAGTTTTCCCCGTGATCAGCCCCAGCATTTT,CASSFPRDQPQHF
TRBD1,TRBJ1-1,few,TRBV6-2/TRBV6-3,12,TGTGCCAGCAGTGATATAACAGGGGTGACTTTCTTT,CASSDITGVTFF
TRBD1,TRBJ1-6,-,TRBV5-1,18,TGCGCCAGCAGCTTGGGGGACAGGCCTAACGGGCTCTGGTCACCCCTCCACTTT,CASSLGDRPNGLWSPLHF
TRBD2,TRBJ2-5,-,TRBV5-6,16,TGTGCCAGCAGTCGTCCCTTGACTAGCCGCCAAGAGACCCAGTACTTC,CASSRPLTSRQETQYF
-,TRBJ1-6,-,TRBV30,14,TGTGCCTGGAGTGCGGGCACCCTTCATTCACCCCTCCACTTT,CAWSAGTLHSPLHF
-,TRBJ2-1,few,TRBV5-1,17,TGCGCCAGCAGAGGTATCCTCGGGGGAGACTCCTACAATGAGCAGTTCTTC,CASRGILGGDSYNEQFF
TRBD1,TRBJ1-5,once,TRBV12-3/TRBV12-4,16,TGTGCCAGCAGCCGGGACAGGGGGTTGGTCAATCAGCCCCAGCATTTT,CASSRDRGLVNQPQHF
-,TRBJ2-6,few,TRBV4-3,18,TGCGCCAGCAGCCAAAACAGGGTAGGCGCCTCTGGGGCCAACGTCCTGACTTTC,CASSQNRVGASGANVLTF
-,TRBJ1-2,-,TRBV6-5,14,TGTGCCAGCAGTTACGGGTCAGGTCACTATGGCTACACCTTC,CASSYGSGHYGYTF